This T cell receptor (beta chain) emerged from a study of radiotherapy plus CTLA-4 blockade in lung cancer. Study-wide context: Objective responses arose in approximately 17% of patients, and 25% to 35% experienced disease control.

With respect to this clone: The antigen remains unidentified.

Germline V gives CDR1 SNHLY, CDR2 FYNNEI. V lost 8 bases to trimming and J lost 7 bases, with 14 bases between them. This CDR3 comprises 12 residues. Patients had chemo-refractory metastatic non-small-cell lung cancer and received focal radiation plus CTLA-4 blockade that used ipilimumab. The assay was immunoSEQ multiplex PCR, and TCRdb's table has in-frame clones only and misses some. The sample lists more than 50,000 clones; approximately 79% were seen once. Whole-study findings and limits: Clones derived from tumor TCRs expanded in blood after radiotherapy plus ipilimumab. Best predicting response, reportedly, were early blood T cell clone dynamics, with interferon-beta.

Here the sequenced sample was peripheral blood, taken from a patient treated with radiotherapy plus ipilimumab. The rearrangement uses TRBV2 and TRBJ2-5; D is perhaps TRBD2 (6 bases). The TCR was taken from a human donor with non-small cell lung cancer who had a complete response to radiotherapy plus ipilimumab. The CDR3, as DNA: TGTGCCAGCCAAAGGGACTGGCCGACCCAGTACTTC. Translating it yields CASQRDWPTQYF.